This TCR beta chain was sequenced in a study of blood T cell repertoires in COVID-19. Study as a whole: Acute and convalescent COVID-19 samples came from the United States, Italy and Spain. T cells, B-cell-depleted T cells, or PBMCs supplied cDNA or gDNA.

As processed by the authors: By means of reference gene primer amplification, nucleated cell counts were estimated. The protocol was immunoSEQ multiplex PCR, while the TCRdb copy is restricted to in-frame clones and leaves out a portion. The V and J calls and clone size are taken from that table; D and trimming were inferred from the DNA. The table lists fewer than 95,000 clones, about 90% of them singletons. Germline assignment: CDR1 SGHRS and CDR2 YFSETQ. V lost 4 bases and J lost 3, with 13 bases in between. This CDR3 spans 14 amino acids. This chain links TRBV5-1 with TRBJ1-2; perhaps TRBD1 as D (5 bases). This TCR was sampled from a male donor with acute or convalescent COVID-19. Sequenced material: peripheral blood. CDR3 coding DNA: TGCGCCAGCAGCCCGCCGGGGGAATACTATGGCTACACCTTC. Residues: CASSPPGEYYGYTF.